This TCR beta chain is from a study of glioma-infiltrating T cells. The CDR3 sequence is 12 residues long. Looked up from germline, CDR1 is SQVTM and CDR2 is ANQGSEA. V was cut by 0 bases and J by 4 bases, with 7 bases left in between. Using RNA template, CDR3s of TCR alpha and beta were amplified with iRepertoire arm-PCR. From the multiplex PCR reads, TCRdb called clonotypes with MiXCR, one entry per CDR3 protein. The sample consists of around 99,000 distinct CDR3 sequences, 25% to 30% of them appearing once. The chain couples TRBV29-1 to TRBJ2-7, with D unresolved. Sequenced material: glioma tissue, nonneoplastic brain tissue, or PBMCs (not recorded which). The receptor's source is a human donor with low-grade glioma or glioblastoma, undergoing nonglioma brain surgery, or in good health (not recorded which). In DNA form, the CDR3 reads TGCAGCGTTGAAGATATATTTTACGAGCAGTACTTC. Translating gives CSVEDIFYEQYF.